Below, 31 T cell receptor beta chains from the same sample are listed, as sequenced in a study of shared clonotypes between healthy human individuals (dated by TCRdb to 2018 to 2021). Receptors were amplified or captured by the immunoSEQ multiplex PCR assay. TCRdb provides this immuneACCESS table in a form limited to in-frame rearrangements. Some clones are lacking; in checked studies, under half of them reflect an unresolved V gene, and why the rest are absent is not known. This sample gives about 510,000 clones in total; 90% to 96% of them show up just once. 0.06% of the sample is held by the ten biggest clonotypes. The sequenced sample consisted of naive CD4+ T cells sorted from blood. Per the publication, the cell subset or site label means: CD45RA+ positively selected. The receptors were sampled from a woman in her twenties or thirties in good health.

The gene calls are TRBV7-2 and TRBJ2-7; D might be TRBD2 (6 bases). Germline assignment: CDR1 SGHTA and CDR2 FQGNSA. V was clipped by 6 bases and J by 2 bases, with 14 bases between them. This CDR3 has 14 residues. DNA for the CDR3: TGTGCCAGCAGTTTGGTAGCGGCAGCCTACGAGCAGTACTTC. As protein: CASSLVAAAYEQYF. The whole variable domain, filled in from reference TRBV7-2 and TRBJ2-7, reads GAGVSQSPSNKVTEKGKDVELRCDPISGHTALYWYRQSLGQGLEFLIYFQGNSAPDKSGLPSDRFSAERTGGSVSTLTIQRTQQEDSAVYLCASSLVAAAYEQYFGPGTRLTVT.

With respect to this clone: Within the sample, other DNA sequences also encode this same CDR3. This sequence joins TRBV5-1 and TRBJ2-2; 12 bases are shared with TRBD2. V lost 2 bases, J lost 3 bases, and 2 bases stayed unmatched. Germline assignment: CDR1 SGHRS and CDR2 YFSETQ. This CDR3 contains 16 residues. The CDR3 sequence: CASSLLAGGYTGELFF. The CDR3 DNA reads TGCGCCAGCAGCTTACTAGCGGGAGGATACACCGGGGAGCTGTTTTTT. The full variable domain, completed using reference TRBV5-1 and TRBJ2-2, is KAGVTQTPRYLIKTRGQQVTLSCSPISGHRSVSWYQQTPGQGLQFLFEYFSETQRNKGNFPGRFSGRQFSNSRSEMNVSTLELGDSALYLCASSLLAGGYTGELFFGEGSRLTVL.

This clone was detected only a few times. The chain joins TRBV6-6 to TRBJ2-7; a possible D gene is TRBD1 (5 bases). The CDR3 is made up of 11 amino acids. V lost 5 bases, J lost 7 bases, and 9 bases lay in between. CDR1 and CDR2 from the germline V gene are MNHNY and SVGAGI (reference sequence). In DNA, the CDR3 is TGTGCCAGCAGTGAGACAGTTGAGCAGTACTTC. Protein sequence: CASSETVEQYF.

This CDR3 reads CASSLSGQIIYEQYF. CDR3 bases: TGCGCCAGCAGCTTGTCGGGACAGATAATCTACGAGCAGTACTTC. This chain links TRBV5-1 with TRBJ2-7; TRBD1 aligns across 7 bases. The V gene's germline CDR1 is SGHRS and CDR2 YFSETQ. The CDR3 extends over 15 amino acids. The J segment lost 3 bases and the V segment lost 1 base, leaving 7 bases of the junction unmatched.

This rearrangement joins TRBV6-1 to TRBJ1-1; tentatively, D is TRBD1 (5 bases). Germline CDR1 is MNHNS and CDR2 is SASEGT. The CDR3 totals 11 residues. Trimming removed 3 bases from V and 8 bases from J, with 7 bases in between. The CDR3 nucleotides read TGTGCCAGCAGTGACAGGGCGGAAGCTTTCTTT. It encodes CASSDRAEAFF.

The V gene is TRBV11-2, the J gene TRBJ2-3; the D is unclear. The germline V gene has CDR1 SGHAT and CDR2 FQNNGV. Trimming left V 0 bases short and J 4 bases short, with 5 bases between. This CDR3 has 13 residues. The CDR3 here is CASSLDNSDTQYF. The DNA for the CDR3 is TGTGCCAGCAGCTTAGATAACTCAGATACGCAGTATTTT.

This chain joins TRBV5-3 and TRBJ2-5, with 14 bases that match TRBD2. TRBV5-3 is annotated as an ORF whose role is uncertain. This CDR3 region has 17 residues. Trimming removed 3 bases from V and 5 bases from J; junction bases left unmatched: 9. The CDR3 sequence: CARSSQTSGRVRETQYF. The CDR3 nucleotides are TGTGCCAGAAGCTCACAGACTAGCGGGAGGGTGCGGGAGACCCAGTACTTC.

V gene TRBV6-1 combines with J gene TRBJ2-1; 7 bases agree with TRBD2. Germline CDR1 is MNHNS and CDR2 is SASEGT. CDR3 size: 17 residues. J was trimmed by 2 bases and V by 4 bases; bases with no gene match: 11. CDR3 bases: TGTGCCAGCAGTGGAAAGTTGGGTGGGGGGGCCTACAATGAGCAGTTCTTC. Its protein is CASSGKLGGGAYNEQFF.

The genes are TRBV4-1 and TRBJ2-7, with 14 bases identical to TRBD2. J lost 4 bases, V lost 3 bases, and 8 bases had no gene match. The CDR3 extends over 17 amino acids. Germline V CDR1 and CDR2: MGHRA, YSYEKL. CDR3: CASSQAGTSGRRYEQYF. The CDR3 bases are TGCGCCAGCAGCCAGGCCGGGACTAGCGGGAGACGGTACGAGCAGTACTTC.

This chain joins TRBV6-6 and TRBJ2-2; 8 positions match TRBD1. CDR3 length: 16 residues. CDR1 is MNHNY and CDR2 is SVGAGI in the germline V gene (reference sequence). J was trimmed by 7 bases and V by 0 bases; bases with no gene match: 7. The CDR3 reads CASSYSARQGSGELFF. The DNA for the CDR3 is TGTGCCAGCAGTTACTCTGCCCGACAGGGGAGCGGGGAGCTGTTTTTT.

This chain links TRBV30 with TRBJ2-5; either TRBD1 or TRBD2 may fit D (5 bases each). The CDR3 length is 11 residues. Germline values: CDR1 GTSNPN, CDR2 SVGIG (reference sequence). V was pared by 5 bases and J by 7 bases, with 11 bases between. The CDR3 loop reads CAWGGYGTQYF. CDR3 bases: TGTGCCTGGGGGGGATATGGGACCCAGTACTTC.

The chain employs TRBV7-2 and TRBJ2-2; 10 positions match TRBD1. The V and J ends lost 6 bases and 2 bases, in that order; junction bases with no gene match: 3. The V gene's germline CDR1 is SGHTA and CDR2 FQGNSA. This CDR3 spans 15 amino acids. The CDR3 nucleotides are TGTGCCAGCAGTCGACAGGGGGCAAACACCGGGGAGCTGTTTTTT. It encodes CASSRQGANTGELFF.

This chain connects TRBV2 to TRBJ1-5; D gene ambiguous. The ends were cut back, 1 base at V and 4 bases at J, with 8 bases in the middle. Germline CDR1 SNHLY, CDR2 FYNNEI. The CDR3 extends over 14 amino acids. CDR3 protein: CASSEGTENQPQHF. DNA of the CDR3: TGTGCCAGCAGTGAAGGGACCGAAAATCAGCCCCAGCATTTT.

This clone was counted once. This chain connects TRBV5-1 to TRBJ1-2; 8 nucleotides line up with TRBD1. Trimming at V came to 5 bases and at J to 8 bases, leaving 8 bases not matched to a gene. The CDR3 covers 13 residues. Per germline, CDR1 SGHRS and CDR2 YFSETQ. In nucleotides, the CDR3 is TGCGCCAGCAGACCTGGACAGGGTCTAGGCTACACCTTC. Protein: CASRPGQGLGYTF.

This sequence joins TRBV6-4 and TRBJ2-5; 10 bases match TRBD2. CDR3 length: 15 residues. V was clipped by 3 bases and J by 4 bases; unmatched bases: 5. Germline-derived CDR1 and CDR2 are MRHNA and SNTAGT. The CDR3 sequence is CASSEFLAGVETQYF. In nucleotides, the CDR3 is TGTGCCAGCAGTGAGTTCCTAGCGGGAGTAGAGACCCAGTACTTC.

The CDR3, as DNA: TGTGCCAGCAGCTTATTCAGGGATCCTGGTACCGGGGAGCTGTTTTTT. Its translation: CASSLFRDPGTGELFF. The V gene is TRBV11-2, the J gene TRBJ2-2; a possible D gene is TRBD1 (5 bases). Germline-derived CDR1 and CDR2 are SGHAT and FQNNGV. Trimming stripped 2 bases from V and 5 bases from J, with 15 bases between. The CDR3 consists of 16 residues. Variable domain in full (rest from reference TRBV11-2 and TRBJ2-2): EAGVAQSPRYKIIEKRQSVAFWCNPISGHATLYWYQQILGQGPKLLIQFQNNGVVDDSQLPKDRFSAERLKGVDSTLKIQPAKLEDSAVYLCASSLFRDPGTGELFFGEGSRLTVL.

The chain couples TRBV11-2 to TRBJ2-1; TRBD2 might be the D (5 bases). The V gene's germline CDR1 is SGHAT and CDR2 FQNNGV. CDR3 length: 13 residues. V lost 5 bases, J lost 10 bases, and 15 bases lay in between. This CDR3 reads CASSPSYHWEQFF. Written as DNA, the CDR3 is TGTGCCAGCAGCCCTAGCTACCATTGGGAGCAGTTCTTC.

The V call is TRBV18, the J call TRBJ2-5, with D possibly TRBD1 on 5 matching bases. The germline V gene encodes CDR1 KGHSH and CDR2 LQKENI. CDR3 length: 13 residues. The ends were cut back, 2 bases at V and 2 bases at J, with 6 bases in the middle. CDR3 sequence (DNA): TGTGCCAGCTCACCAAACAGGCAAGAGACCCAGTACTTC. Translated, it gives CASSPNRQETQYF.

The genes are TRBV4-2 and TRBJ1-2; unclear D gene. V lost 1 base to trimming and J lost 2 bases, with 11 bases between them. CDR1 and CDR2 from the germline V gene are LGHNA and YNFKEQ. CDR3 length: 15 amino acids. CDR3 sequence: CASSQGKVGNYGYTF. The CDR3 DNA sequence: TGTGCCAGCAGCCAAGGGAAGGTTGGGAACTATGGCTACACCTTC.

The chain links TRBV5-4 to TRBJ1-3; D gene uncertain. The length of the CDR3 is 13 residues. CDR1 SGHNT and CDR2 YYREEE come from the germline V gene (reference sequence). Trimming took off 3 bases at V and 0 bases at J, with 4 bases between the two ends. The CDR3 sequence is CASSSNSGNTIYF. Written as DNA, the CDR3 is TGTGCCAGCAGCTCAAACTCTGGAAACACCATATATTTT.

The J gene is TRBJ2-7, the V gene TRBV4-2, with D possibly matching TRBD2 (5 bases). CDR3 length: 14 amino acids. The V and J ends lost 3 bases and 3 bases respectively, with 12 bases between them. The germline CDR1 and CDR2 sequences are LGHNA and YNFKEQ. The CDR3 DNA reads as TGTGCCAGCAGCCATCCGGACTTGATCTACGAGCAGTACTTC. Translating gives CASSHPDLIYEQYF.

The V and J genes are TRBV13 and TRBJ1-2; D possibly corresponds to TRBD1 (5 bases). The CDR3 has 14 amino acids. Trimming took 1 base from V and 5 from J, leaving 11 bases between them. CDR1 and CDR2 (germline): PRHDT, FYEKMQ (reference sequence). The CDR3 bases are TGTGCCAGCAGCTTAGCTCGGAAGGGGTATGGCTACACCTTC. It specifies CASSLARKGYGYTF.

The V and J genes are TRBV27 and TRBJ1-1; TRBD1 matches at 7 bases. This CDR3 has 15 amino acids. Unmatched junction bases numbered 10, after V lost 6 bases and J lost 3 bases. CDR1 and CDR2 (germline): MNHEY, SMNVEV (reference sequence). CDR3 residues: CASRIRRGPDTEAFF. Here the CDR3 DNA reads TGTGCCAGCAGGATACGGAGGGGGCCGGACACTGAAGCTTTCTTT.

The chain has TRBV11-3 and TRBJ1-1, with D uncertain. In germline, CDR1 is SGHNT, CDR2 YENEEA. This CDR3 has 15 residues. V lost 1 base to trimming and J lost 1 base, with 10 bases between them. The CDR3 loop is CASSLVWLTNTEAFF. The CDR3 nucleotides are TGTGCCAGCAGCTTAGTATGGTTAACGAACACTGAAGCTTTCTTT.

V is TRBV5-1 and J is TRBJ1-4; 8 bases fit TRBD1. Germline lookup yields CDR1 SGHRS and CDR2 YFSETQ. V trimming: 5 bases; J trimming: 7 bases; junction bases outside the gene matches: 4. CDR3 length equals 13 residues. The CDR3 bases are TGCGCCAGCAGTGTGACAGGGGCTGAAAAACTGTTTTTT. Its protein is CASSVTGAEKLFF. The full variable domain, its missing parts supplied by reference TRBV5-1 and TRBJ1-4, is KAGVTQTPRYLIKTRGQQVTLSCSPISGHRSVSWYQQTPGQGLQFLFEYFSETQRNKGNFPGRFSGRQFSNSRSEMNVSTLELGDSALYLCASSVTGAEKLFFGSGTQLSVL.

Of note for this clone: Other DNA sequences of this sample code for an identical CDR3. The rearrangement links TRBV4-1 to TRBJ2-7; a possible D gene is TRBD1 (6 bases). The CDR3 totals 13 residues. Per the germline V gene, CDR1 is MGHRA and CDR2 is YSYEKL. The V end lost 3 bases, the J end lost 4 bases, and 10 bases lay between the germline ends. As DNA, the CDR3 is TGCGCCAGCAGCCAGGAACAGGGTTACGAGCAGTACTTC. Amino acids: CASSQEQGYEQYF.

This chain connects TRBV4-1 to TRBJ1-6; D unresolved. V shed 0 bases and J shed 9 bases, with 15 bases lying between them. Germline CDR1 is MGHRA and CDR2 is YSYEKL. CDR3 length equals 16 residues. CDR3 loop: CASSQEGDPGSSPLHF. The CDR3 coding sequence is TGCGCCAGCAGCCAAGAAGGTGATCCCGGTAGTTCACCCCTCCACTTT.

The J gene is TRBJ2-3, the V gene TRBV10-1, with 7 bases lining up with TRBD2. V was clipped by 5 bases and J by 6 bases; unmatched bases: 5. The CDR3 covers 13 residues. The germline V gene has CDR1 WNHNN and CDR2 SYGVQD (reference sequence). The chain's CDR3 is CASSTRETDTQYF. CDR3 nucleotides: TGCGCCAGCAGTACGCGGGAGACGGATACGCAGTATTTT.

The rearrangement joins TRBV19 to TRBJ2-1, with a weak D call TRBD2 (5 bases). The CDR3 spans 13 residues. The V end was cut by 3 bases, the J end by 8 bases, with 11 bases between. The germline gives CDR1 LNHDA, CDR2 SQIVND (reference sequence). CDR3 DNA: TGTGCCAGTAGTATTCCCCCCGGGGATGAGCAGTTCTTC. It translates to CASSIPPGDEQFF.

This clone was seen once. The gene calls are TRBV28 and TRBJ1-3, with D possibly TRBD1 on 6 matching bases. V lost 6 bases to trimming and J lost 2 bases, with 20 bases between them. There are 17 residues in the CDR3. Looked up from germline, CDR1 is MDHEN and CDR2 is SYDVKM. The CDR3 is CASRPMWGQAPGNTIYF. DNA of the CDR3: TGTGCCAGCAGACCCATGTGGGGGCAGGCCCCTGGAAACACCATATATTTT.

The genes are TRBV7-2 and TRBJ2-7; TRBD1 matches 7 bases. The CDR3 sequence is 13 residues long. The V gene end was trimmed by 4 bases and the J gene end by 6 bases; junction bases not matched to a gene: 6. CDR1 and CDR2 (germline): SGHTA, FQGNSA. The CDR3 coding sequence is TGTGCCAGCAGCTCGACAGGGTACAGCGAGCAGTACTTC. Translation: CASSSTGYSEQYF.